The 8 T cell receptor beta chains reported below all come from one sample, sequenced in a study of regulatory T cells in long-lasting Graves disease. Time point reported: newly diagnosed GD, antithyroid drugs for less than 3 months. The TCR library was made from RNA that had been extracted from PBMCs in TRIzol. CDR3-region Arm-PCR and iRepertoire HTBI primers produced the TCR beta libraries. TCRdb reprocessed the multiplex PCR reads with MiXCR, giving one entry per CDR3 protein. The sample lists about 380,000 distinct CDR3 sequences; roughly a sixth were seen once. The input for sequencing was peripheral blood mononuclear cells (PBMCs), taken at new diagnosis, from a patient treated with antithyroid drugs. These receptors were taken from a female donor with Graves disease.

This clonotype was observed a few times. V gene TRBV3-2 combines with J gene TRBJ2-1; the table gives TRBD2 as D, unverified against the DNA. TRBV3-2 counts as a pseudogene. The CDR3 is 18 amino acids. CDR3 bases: TGTGCCAGCAGCTCCTTGACTAGCGGGCCATCCAGGGGGAATGAGCAGTTCTTC. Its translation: CASSSLTSGPSRGNEQFF.

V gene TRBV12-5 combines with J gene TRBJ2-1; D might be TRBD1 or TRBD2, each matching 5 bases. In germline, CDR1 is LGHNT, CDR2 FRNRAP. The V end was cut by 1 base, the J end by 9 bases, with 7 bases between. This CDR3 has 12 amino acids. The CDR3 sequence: CASGLGGSEQFF. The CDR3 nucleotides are TGTGCTAGTGGTTTGGGGGGGAGTGAGCAGTTCTTC. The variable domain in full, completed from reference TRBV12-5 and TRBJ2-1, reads DARVTQTPRHKVTEMGQEVTMRCQPILGHNTVFWYRQTMMQGLELLAYFRNRAPLDDSGMPKDRFSAEMPDATLATLKIQPSEPRDSAVYFCASGLGGSEQFFGPGTRLTVL.

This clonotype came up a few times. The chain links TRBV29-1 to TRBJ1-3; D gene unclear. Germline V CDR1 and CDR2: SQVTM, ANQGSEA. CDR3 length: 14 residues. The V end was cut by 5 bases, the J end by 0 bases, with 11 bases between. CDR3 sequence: CSVTILSSGNTIYF. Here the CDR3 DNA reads TGCAGCGTTACAATTCTAAGCTCTGGAAACACCATATATTTT.

Written as DNA, the CDR3 is TGTGCCAGCAGCCCCCCCAGGGGCTTTAATTCACCCCTCCACTTT. Amino acid sequence: CASSPPRGFNSPLHF. The rearrangement uses TRBV27 and TRBJ1-6; possible D gene TRBD1, 6 bases. The CDR3 extends over 15 amino acids. The V gene lost 6 bases and the J gene lost 6 bases, with 15 bases spanning the gap. The germline V gene has CDR1 MNHEY and CDR2 SMNVEV (reference sequence).

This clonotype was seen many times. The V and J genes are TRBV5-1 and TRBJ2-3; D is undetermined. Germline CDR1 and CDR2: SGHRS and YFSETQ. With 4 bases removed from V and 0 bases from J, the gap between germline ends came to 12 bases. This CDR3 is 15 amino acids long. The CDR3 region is CASSPDPYSTDTQYF. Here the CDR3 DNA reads TGCGCCAGCAGCCCCGACCCGTATAGCACAGATACGCAGTATTTT.

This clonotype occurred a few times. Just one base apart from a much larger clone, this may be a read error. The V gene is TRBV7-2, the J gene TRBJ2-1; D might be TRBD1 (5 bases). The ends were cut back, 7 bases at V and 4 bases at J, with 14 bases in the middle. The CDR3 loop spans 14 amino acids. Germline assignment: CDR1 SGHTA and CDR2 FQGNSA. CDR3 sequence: CASNPTDRYNEQFF. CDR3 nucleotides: TGTGCCAGCAACCCCACAGACAGATACAATGAGCAGTTCTTC.

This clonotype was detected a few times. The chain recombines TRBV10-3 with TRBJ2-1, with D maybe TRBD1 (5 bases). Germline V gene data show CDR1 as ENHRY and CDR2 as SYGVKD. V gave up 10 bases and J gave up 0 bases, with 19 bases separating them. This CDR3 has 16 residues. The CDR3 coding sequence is TGTGCCACCCAACCATCGACAGAGAGCTCCTACAATGAGCAGTTCTTC. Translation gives CATQPSTESSYNEQFF.

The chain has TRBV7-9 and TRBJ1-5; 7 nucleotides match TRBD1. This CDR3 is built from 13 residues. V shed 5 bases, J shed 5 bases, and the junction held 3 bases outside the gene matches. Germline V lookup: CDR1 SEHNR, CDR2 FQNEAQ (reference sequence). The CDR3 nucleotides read TGTGCCAGCAGCGGGACAGTGGATCAGCCCCAGCATTTT. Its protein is CASSGTVDQPQHF.